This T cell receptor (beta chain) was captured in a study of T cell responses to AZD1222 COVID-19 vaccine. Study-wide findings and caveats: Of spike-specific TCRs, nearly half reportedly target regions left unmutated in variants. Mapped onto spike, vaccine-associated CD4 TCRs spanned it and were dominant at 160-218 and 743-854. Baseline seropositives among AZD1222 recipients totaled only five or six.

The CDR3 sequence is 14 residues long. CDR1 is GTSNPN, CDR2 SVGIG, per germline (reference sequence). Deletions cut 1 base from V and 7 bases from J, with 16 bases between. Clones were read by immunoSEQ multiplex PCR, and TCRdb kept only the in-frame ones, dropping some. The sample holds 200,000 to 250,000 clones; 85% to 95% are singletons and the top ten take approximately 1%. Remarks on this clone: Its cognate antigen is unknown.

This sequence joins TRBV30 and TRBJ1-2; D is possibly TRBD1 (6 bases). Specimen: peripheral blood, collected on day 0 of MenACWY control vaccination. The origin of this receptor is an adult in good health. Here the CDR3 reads CAWSALGGSRGYTF. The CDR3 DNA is TGTGCCTGGAGTGCCTTGGGGGGCTCGCGTGGCTACACCTTC.